Listed below are T cell receptor beta chains from one sample, sequenced in a study of blood T cells in healthy people across ages. One entry per CDR3 protein, called by TCRdb with MiXCR from the 5' RACE reads. There are under 2 million distinct CDR3 sequences in the sample; roughly a third occur only once, and approximately 10% lies in the top ten. The sample taken for sequencing was blood. The receptors come from a woman aged 30 to 39 in good health. The CDR3 runs from the conserved cysteine through the conserved F or W. The D gene is left open where the match is weak. Size is stated for part of the rows, as once, few or many counts, or as a class when the clone is expanded.

D: -
size: few
J: TRBJ2-7
V: TRBV20-1
CDR3: CSARPLGTASYEQYF
DNA: TGCAGTGCTAGACCTTTGGGGACGGCATCCTACGAGCAGTACTTC

D: -
size: -
J: TRBJ2-3
V: TRBV12-3/TRBV12-4
CDR3: CATGERQFFTDTQYF
DNA: TGTGCCACAGGGGAGAGACAGTTTTTCACAGATACGCAGTATTTT

D: -
size: few
J: TRBJ2-3
V: TRBV3-1
CDR3: CASSQDTLASTDTQYF
DNA: TGTGCCAGCAGCCAAGATACCCTGGCTAGCACAGATACGCAGTATTTT

D: TRBD1
size: few
J: TRBJ2-1
V: TRBV12-3/TRBV12-4
CDR3: CASSTPGQNEQFF
DNA: TGTGCCAGCAGTACACCGGGACAGAATGAGCAGTTCTTC

D: TRBD2
size: -
J: TRBJ2-5
V: TRBV3-1
CDR3: CASSHPLGLADQGTQYF
DNA: TGTGCCAGCAGCCACCCCTTGGGACTAGCGGACCAAGGGACCCAGTACTTC

D: -
size: many
J: TRBJ2-7
V: TRBV4-1
CDR3: CASSQRTRNHEQYF
DNA: TGCGCCAGCAGCCAACGTACTCGTAATCACGAGCAGTACTTC

D: -
size: -
J: TRBJ1-4
V: TRBV2
CDR3: CASSEARGDSAANEKLFF
DNA: TGTGCCAGCAGTGAAGCGCGGGGGGATTCTGCAGCTAATGAAAAACTGTTTTTT

D: TRBD1
size: -
J: TRBJ1-1
V: TRBV20-1
CDR3: CSGSDREPEAFF
DNA: TGCAGTGGCAGCGACAGGGAACCTGAAGCTTTCTTT

D: TRBD1
size: few
J: TRBJ2-1
V: TRBV20-1
CDR3: CSARDLQGYNEQFF
DNA: TGCAGTGCTAGAGATCTACAGGGGTACAATGAGCAGTTCTTC

D: TRBD1
size: -
J: TRBJ2-5
V: TRBV28
CDR3: CASSDPRDRGPWTQYF
DNA: TGTGCCAGCAGTGACCCCCGGGACAGGGGTCCTTGGACCCAGTACTTC

D: -
size: few
J: TRBJ2-1
V: TRBV20-1
CDR3: CSARLDNNEQFF
DNA: TGCAGTGCTAGACTGGATAACAATGAGCAGTTCTTC

D: -
size: -
J: TRBJ1-2
V: TRBV20-1
CDR3: CSATGHLPNYGYTF
DNA: TGCAGTGCTACGGGACACTTGCCGAACTATGGCTACACCTTC

D: -
size: -
J: TRBJ2-1
V: TRBV3-1
CDR3: CASSQRGTDNEQFF
DNA: TGTGCCAGCAGCCAGCGGGGCACAGACAATGAGCAGTTCTTC

D: TRBD1
size: -
J: TRBJ2-1
V: TRBV7-3
CDR3: CASSRDREHEQFF
DNA: TGTGCCAGCAGCAGGGACAGGGAGCATGAGCAGTTCTTC

D: -
size: many
J: TRBJ2-7
V: TRBV29-1
CDR3: CSASGKEYEQYF
DNA: TGCAGCGCCTCGGGGAAGGAGTACGAGCAGTACTTC

D: -
size: -
J: TRBJ2-5
V: TRBV11-2
CDR3: CASSLGGRTLETQYF
DNA: TGTGCCAGCAGCTTAGGGGGCCGAACCTTAGAGACCCAGTACTTC

D: -
size: -
J: TRBJ2-1
V: TRBV27
CDR3: CASSFGSCGEQFF
DNA: TGTGCCAGCAGTTTCGGCAGTTGCGGGGAGCAGTTCTTC